These 9 T cell receptor beta chains originate from one sample sequenced in a study of OX40 agonist ivuxolimab in advanced cancers. Generated by immunoSEQ multiplex PCR, the TCRdb table keeps only in-frame clones and is missing some. This table holds around 53,000 clones, around nine tenths found once. Sequenced material: CD4+ or CD8+ T cells sorted from blood, taken in a trial of the OX40 agonist ivuxolimab. Receptors originate from an adult with an advanced solid tumor such as melanoma, head and neck, liver or kidney cancer.

The V and J genes are TRBV5-8 and TRBJ2-5, with unresolved D. The V gene lost 0 bases and the J gene lost 2 bases, with 11 bases spanning the gap. CDR3 length: 15 residues. Germline loops: CDR1 SGHTS, CDR2 YDEGEE. The DNA of the CDR3 is TGTGCCAGCAGCTTGGGACTGGGTGGGCAAGAGACCCAGTACTTC. Residues: CASSLGLGGQETQYF.

This chain connects TRBV7-8 to TRBJ1-2, with TRBD1 matching 9 bases. CDR1 is SGHVS, CDR2 FQNEAQ, per germline. Unmatched junction bases numbered 12, after V lost 6 bases and J lost 7 bases. The CDR3 is made up of 15 amino acids. Written as DNA, the CDR3 is TGTGCCAGCAGGGGACCGGAAACAGGGGGCTTTGGCTACACCTTC. This translates into CASRGPETGGFGYTF.

The V call is TRBV28, the J call TRBJ2-7, with D possibly being TRBD1 (5 bases). Germline lookup yields CDR1 MDHEN and CDR2 SYDVKM. CDR3 size: 12 residues. The germline V and J ends were trimmed by 5 bases and 1 base, with 6 bases remaining between them. CDR3 region: CASSRQSYEQYF. The CDR3 DNA is TGTGCCAGCAGTCGACAGTCCTACGAGCAGTACTTC.

The chain joins TRBV4-1 to TRBJ1-2; maybe TRBD1 (6 bases). CDR1 MGHRA and CDR2 YSYEKL come from the germline V gene. V was shortened by 3 bases and J by 3 bases, with 17 bases between the two germline ends. This CDR3 region has 16 residues. This CDR3 is CASSQEGGSGYYGYTF. The CDR3 DNA reads as TGCGCCAGCAGCCAGGAAGGGGGGAGTGGGTACTATGGCTACACCTTC.

The chain recombines TRBV19 with TRBJ2-1; TRBD2 might be the D (6 bases). Looked up from germline, CDR1 is LNHDA and CDR2 is SQIVND (reference sequence). The CDR3 has 12 amino acids. V dropped 6 bases and J dropped 15 bases, with 18 bases sitting between them. The CDR3 region has the DNA TGTGCCAGTAGAGGGAGCGGGCACACCGGGTTCTTC. Translation: CASRGSGHTGFF.

Here the CDR3 DNA reads TGTGCCAGCAGTTTATTCTTCGGGGGCGGCGCAGGGGGCTACACCTTC. It codes for CASSLFFGGGAGGYTF. The chain is built from TRBV27 and TRBJ1-2; D might be TRBD1 (6 bases). CDR1 MNHEY and CDR2 SMNVEV come from the germline V gene (reference sequence). Trimming left V 1 base short and J 8 bases short, with 20 bases between. The CDR3 sequence is 16 residues long.

The rearrangement uses TRBV11-2 and TRBJ2-5; D possibly corresponds to TRBD1 (6 bases). V lost 2 bases and J lost 0, with 13 bases in between. The CDR3 runs to 16 residues. Per germline, CDR1 SGHAT and CDR2 FQNNGV. The CDR3, as DNA: TGTGCCAGCAGCTTACAGGGGCAAAAGTACCAAGAGACCCAGTACTTC. It yields the protein CASSLQGQKYQETQYF.

The chain recombines TRBV4-2 with TRBJ2-7, with 8 bases that match TRBD1. V dropped 1 base and J dropped 0; count of bases not matched to a gene: 8. The germline CDR1 and CDR2 sequences are LGHNA and YNFKEQ. The CDR3 runs to 17 residues. The DNA for the CDR3 is TGTGCCAGCAGCCAAGTTCCCGGACAGGGTCACTCCTACGAGCAGTACTTC. Encoded protein: CASSQVPGQGHSYEQYF.

The chain joins TRBV6-1 to TRBJ2-7, with D unresolved. V shed 3 bases and J shed 9 bases, with 9 bases lying between them. Germline values: CDR1 MNHNS, CDR2 SASEGT. This CDR3 contains 11 residues. The CDR3 DNA is TGTGCCAGCAGTGACGAGTTTAGGCAGTACTTC. Its translation is CASSDEFRQYF.